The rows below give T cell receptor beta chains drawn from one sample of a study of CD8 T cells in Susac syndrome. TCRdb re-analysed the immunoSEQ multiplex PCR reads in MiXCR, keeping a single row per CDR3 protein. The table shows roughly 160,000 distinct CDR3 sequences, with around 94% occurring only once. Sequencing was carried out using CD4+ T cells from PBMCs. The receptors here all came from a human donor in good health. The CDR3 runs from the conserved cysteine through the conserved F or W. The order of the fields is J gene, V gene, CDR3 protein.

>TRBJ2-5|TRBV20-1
CSARDGAGVGETQYF
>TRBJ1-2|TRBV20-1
CSASQVNGYTF
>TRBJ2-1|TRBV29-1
CSATREGYNEQFF
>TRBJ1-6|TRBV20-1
CSARDIQDSPLHF
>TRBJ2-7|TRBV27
CASSKAGTDYEQYF
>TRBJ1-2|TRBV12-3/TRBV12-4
CASSLGYGYTF
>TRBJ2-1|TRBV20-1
CSARGGNEQFF
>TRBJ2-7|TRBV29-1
CSVEERRGGEQYF
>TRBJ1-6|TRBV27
CASSPNSLYNSPLHF
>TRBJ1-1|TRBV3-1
CASSRGQGTEAFF
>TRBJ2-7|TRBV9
CASSAGLEIYEQYF
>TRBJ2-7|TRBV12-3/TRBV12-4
CASRRQGSYEQYF
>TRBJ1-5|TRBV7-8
CASSLQGAEQPQHF
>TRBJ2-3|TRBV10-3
CAISESGIDTQYF
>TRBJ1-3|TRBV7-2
CASSTFPRGRSGNTIYF
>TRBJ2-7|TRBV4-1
CASSLWTGSDEQYF
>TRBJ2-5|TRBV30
CAYTRGYQETQYF
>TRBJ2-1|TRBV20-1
CSARDVTSGSHYNEQFF
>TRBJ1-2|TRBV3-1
CASSQDRGYGYTF
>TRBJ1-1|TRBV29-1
CSGSVGEGTEAFF
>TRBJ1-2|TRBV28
CASSLVADGGGDYGYTF
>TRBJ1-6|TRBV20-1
CSARGQLYNSPLHF
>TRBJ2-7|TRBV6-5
CASSYLEQYF
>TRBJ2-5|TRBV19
CASSQAQETQYF
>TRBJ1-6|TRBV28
CASRTGQGTNSPLHF
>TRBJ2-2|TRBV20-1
CSAGPSTGRTGELFF
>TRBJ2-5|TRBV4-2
CASSQVAGGRSGTQYF
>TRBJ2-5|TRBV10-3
CAVASGGPQETQYF
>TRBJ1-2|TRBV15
CATSRAPAGDYGYTF
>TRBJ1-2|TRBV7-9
CASTLSGRRLYGYTF
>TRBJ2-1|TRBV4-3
CASSQDPGLPGDEQFF
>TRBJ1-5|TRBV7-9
CASSLGTVPNQPQHF
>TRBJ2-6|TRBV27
CASSYRAGANVLTF
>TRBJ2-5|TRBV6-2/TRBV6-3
CASSYPPGRQETQYF
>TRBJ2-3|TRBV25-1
CASSERDTDTQYF
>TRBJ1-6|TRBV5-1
CASSATGESPLHF
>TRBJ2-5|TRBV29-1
CSVVDGGHQETQYF
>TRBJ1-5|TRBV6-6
CASSAGVNQPQHF
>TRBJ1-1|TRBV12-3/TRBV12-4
CASSSGLWGAFF
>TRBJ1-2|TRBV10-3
CAISTREGTNYGYTF